Listed here is a single T cell receptor (beta chain). Antigen specificity is unknown. This entry belongs to a study of cytomegalovirus exposure and HLA in healthy donors. V dropped 0 bases and J dropped 1 base, with 13 bases sitting between them. This CDR3 region has 17 residues. Germline V CDR1 and CDR2: LGHNA, YNFKEQ. In the PCR, 60 Vbeta and 13 Jbeta primers were used. Clones were read by immunoSEQ multiplex PCR, and TCRdb kept only the in-frame ones, dropping some. The sample has about 180,000 clones, 84% seen once; the top ten hold 4.5% to 5.5%. Whole-study findings and limits: V- and J-gene trimming in TCR beta was tied to a missense DCLRE1C variant by an analysis performed later. The classifier reportedly diagnosed cytomegalovirus status with high specificity and sensitivity. Several of the most significant clusters appeared, in a later analysis, to be linked to common viral pathogens.

The chain has TRBV4-2 and TRBJ1-5, with D possibly matching TRBD1 (5 bases). The sequenced material came from PBMCs. This clonotype originated in a girl between 5 and 17 years old in good health and CMV-seropositive. The CDR3 bases are TGTGCCAGCAGCCAAGATCGAACCGGGGGGAGCAATCAGCCCCAGCATTTT. Translating gives CASSQDRTGGSNQPQHF.